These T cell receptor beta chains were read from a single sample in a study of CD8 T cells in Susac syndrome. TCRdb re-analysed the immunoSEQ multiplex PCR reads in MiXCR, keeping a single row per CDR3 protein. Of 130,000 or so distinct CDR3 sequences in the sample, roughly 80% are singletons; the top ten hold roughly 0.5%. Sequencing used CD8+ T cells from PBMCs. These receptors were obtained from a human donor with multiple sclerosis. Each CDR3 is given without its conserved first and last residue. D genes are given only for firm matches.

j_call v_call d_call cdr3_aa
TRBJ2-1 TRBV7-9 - ASSEIDGSYNEQF
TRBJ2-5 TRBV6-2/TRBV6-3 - ASSYSRDEERVGFQETQY
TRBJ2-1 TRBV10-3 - AISGKNEQF
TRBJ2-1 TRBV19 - ASSIGGSLSYNEQF
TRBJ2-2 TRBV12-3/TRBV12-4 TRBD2 ASSPTQRDHTGELF
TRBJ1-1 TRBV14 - ASSQGYEAF
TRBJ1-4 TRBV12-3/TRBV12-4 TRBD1 ASSPDRGGTNEKLF
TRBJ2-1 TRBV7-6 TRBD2 ASSFLPLAGLSSEQF
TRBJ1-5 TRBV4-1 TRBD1 ASSQETGASNQPQH
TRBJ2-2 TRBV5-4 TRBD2 ASSHRTSTGELF
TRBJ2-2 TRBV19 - ASQPPYTGELF
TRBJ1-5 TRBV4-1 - ASSPWTNQPQH
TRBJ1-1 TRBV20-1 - SATGPGLGAEAF
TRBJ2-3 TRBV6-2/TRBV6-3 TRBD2 ASSQTSGITDTQY
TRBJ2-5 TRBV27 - ASSFGVHQETQY
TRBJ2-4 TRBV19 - ASSSGENIQY
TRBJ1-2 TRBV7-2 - ASSSRGGYT
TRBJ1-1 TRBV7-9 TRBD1 ASSLGGQGVTEAF
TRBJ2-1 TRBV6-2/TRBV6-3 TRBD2 ASSSLAGGLYNEQF
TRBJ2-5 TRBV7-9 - ASSSRDGGETQY
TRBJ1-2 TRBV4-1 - ASSQLGVYGYT
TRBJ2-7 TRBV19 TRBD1 ASGTGGSSYYEQY
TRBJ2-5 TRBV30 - AWSYGGGALETQY
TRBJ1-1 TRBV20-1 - SAREVRQGDTEAF
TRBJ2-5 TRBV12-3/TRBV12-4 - ASSLGGGAQETQY
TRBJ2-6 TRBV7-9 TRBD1 ASLNRGKSNVLT
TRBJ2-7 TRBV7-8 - ASSLTPGQGAYEQY
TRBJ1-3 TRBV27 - ASSLDGNSGNTIY
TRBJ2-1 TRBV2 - ASPGFGQATRNEQF
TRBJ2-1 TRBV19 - ASITAPGSYNEQF
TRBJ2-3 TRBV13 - ASSISGWGEDTQY
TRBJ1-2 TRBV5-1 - ASSWRLVGDYGYT
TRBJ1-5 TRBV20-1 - SAASQGESNQPQH